The 19 T cell receptor beta chains presented below share a single source sample, sequenced in a study of blood T cells in healthy people across ages. Alongside a J-beta primer mix, a sample-barcoded 5' primer served in a second PCR lasting about 7 to 11 cycles. Each CDR3 protein gets one entry after TCRdb re-called the 5' RACE reads with MiXCR. The table lists approximately 800,000 distinct CDR3 sequences, approximately 53% of them singletons. The sample comprised blood. The receptors originated from an elderly man in good health.

The sample holds a few counts of this clonotype. For the CDR3, the DNA is TGTGCCAACACGGACGGTCAGGGGGAGCAGTTCTTC. It yields the protein CANTDGQGEQFF. The chain recombines TRBV7-9 with TRBJ2-1, with TRBD1 as a possible D gene (6 bases). The CDR3 runs 12 residues. Deletions cut 10 bases from V and 10 bases from J, with 17 bases between. From germline, CDR1 is SEHNR and CDR2 FQNEAQ (reference sequence).

The chain uses TRBV7-2 and TRBJ2-7; D call uncertain. The V gene's germline CDR1 is SGHTA and CDR2 FQGNSA. The CDR3 length is 15 residues. Between the trimmed V and J ends, which lost 1 base and 0 bases, there was a span of 10 bases. The CDR3 reads CASSLVASISYEQYF. CDR3 in DNA: TGTGCCAGCAGCTTAGTTGCTAGTATCTCCTACGAGCAGTACTTC.

The J gene is TRBJ1-2, the V gene TRBV3-1; D is possibly TRBD1 (5 bases). The CDR3 length is 14 residues. Germline V gives CDR1 LGHDT, CDR2 YNNKEL (reference sequence). Trimming shortened V by 0 bases and J by 4 bases, and 9 bases separated the two germline ends. The CDR3 reads CASSQERQPYGYTF. DNA for the CDR3: TGTGCCAGCAGCCAAGAACGACAGCCCTATGGCTACACCTTC.

In its sample, this clonotype was seen a few times. The chain recombines TRBV5-1 with TRBJ1-5, with 7 bases lining up with TRBD1. The V gene end was trimmed by 5 bases and the J gene end by 0 bases; junction bases not matched to a gene: 5. This CDR3 has 15 amino acids. Germline V CDR1 and CDR2: SGHRS, YFSETQ. CDR3 in amino acids: CASRQGTGSNQPQHF. The CDR3 coding sequence is TGCGCCAGCAGACAGGGGACGGGTAGCAATCAGCCCCAGCATTTT.

The chain couples TRBV20-1 to TRBJ2-3, with D possibly being TRBD1 (5 bases). Germline V lookup: CDR1 DFQATT, CDR2 SNEGSKA (reference sequence). V gave up 3 bases and J gave up 1 base, with 17 bases separating them. CDR3 length: 16 residues. CDR3 bases: TGCAGTGCTAGCCCAGTGACAGCTCGTGGCACAGATACGCAGTATTTT. Encoded protein: CSASPVTARGTDTQYF.

This clonotype was counted between two and nine times. The CDR3 region is CASNAGDSYEQYF. The CDR3 DNA follows: TGTGCCAGCAACGCAGGGGATTCCTACGAGCAGTACTTC. The gene calls are TRBV7-2 and TRBJ2-7, with D perhaps matching TRBD1 (6 bases). There are 13 residues in the CDR3. V gave up 7 bases and J gave up 1 base, with 11 bases separating them. Germline values: CDR1 SGHTA, CDR2 FQGNSA.

This clonotype was observed a few times. V and J are TRBV5-1 and TRBJ2-5; the D gene is possibly TRBD2 (6 bases). The DNA matches TRBJ2-7 better at its end, which makes the J call doubtful. From germline, CDR1 is SGHRS and CDR2 YFSETQ. CDR3 length: 15 amino acids. CDR3 in amino acids: CASSIMEGPYYEQYF. The CDR3 DNA reads as TGCGCCAGCAGCATCATGGAGGGCCCCTATTACGAGCAGTACTTC.

CDR3 amino acids: CASSQRGGGEKLFF. The CDR3 nucleotides are TGTGCCAGCAGCCAAAGGGGCGGAGGTGAAAAACTGTTTTTT. The J gene is TRBJ1-4, the V gene TRBV3-1; D is perhaps TRBD1 (5 bases). There are 14 residues in the CDR3. V was cut by 2 bases and J by 7 bases, with 11 bases left in between. Germline V gives CDR1 LGHDT, CDR2 YNNKEL (reference sequence).

The chain uses TRBV15 and TRBJ1-1, with D unresolved. Trimming removed 8 bases from V and 1 base from J, with 8 bases in between. The CDR3 consists of 12 residues. Per germline, CDR1 LNHNV and CDR2 YYDKDF (reference sequence). The DNA for the CDR3 is TGTGCCACCGTTGGACCGAACACTGAAGCTTTCTTT. Its translation: CATVGPNTEAFF. Together with reference TRBV15 and TRBJ1-1, the CDR3 gives the full variable domain: DAMVIQNPRYQVTQFGKPVTLSCSQTLNHNVMYWYQQKSSQAPKLLFHYYDKDFNNEADTPDNFQSRRPNTSFCFLDIRSPGLGDTAMYLCATVGPNTEAFFGQGTRLTVV.

This chain joins TRBV25-1 and TRBJ1-1; D call uncertain. Trimming shortened V by 3 bases and J by 2 bases, and 4 bases separated the two germline ends. The CDR3 runs to 12 residues. Germline V gives CDR1 MGHDK, CDR2 SYGVNS. CDR3 loop: CASSDVNTEAFF. The CDR3 coding sequence is TGTGCCAGCAGTGATGTAAACACTGAAGCTTTCTTT.

The chain recombines TRBV29-1 with TRBJ1-2, with D maybe TRBD1 (5 bases). This CDR3 spans 15 amino acids. Germline V gene data show CDR1 as SQVTM and CDR2 as ANQGSEA. V was trimmed by 1 base and J by 2 bases, leaving 14 bases between them. The chain's CDR3 is CSVEGGPKGNYGYTF. In DNA, the CDR3 is TGCAGCGTTGAAGGGGGCCCTAAGGGGAACTATGGCTACACCTTC.

On this clonotype: This may be a read error: a much more frequent sequence differs by one nucleotide. The chain joins TRBV27 to TRBJ2-1; TRBD1 matches at 7 bases. J gave up 10 bases and V 10 bases, and 13 bases lay outside the gene matches. In germline, CDR1 is MNHEY, CDR2 SMNVEV (reference sequence). The CDR3 has 13 amino acids. The CDR3, as DNA: TGTGCCAACACTACTCGACTGACAGGGGAGCAGTTCTTC. Residues: CANTTRLTGEQFF.

The table lists this clonotype with a few counts. The chain links TRBV20-1 to TRBJ1-1, with 7 bases aligning to TRBD1. Germline V gene sequence: CDR1 DFQATT, CDR2 SNEGSKA (reference sequence). This CDR3 region has 13 residues. After removal of 7 bases from V and 5 bases from J, the junction contained 10 bases not matched to a gene. CDR3 protein: CSGKGQPGTEAFF. CDR3 in DNA: TGCAGTGGGAAGGGACAGCCTGGGACTGAAGCTTTCTTT.

This chain links TRBV11-2 with TRBJ2-3; D ambiguous. The germline CDR1 and CDR2 sequences are SGHAT and FQNNGV. This CDR3 has 14 amino acids. V lost 7 bases and J lost 14, with 25 bases in between. This CDR3 is CASNHFREHRYAYF. The CDR3, as DNA: TGTGCCAGCAACCACTTCCGAGAGCACAGATACGCGTATTTT.

This clonotype has a handful of counts. The chain uses TRBV11-2 and TRBJ2-7; 11 bases agree with TRBD2. Per germline, CDR1 SGHAT and CDR2 FQNNGV. The CDR3 runs to 15 residues. V trimming: 5 bases; J trimming: 0 bases; junction bases outside the gene matches: 3. CDR3: CASSDSGRDSYEQYF. CDR3 in DNA: TGTGCCAGCAGCGATAGCGGGAGGGACTCCTACGAGCAGTACTTC.

Only a few counts were recorded for this clonotype. V usage is TRBV6-1 and J usage is TRBJ1-2; D is perhaps TRBD1 (5 bases). The CDR3 is 15 amino acids. Germline V gene data show CDR1 as MNHNS and CDR2 as SASEGT. V lost 0 bases and J lost 5, with 13 bases in between. For the CDR3, the DNA is TGTGCCAGCAGTGAAGCATTCGACAGCGCTTATGGCTACACCTTC. Its protein is CASSEAFDSAYGYTF.

This chain joins TRBV5-6 and TRBJ2-7, with 12 bases aligning to TRBD2. The germline gives CDR1 SGHDT, CDR2 YYEEEE. CDR3 length: 15 residues. Unmatched junction bases numbered 8, after V lost 4 bases and J lost 6 bases. CDR3 protein: CASSPGLAGRGEQYF. In DNA, the CDR3 is TGTGCCAGCAGCCCCGGACTAGCGGGACGGGGCGAGCAGTACTTC.

The chain recombines TRBV12-3 or TRBV12-4 with TRBJ2-1; perhaps TRBD2 as D (5 bases). Trimming stripped 5 bases from V and 4 bases from J, with 15 bases between. This CDR3 has 15 amino acids. The CDR3 sequence is CASSPEAVSYNEQFF. CDR3 DNA sequence: TGTGCCAGCAGTCCGGAGGCCGTCTCTTACAATGAGCAGTTCTTC.

This sequence joins TRBV4-1 and TRBJ2-3; D possibly matches TRBD1 or TRBD2 (5 bases each). Trimming removed 0 bases from V and 14 bases from J, with 18 bases in between. CDR1 is MGHRA and CDR2 is YSYEKL in the germline V gene. The length of the CDR3 is 14 residues. CDR3 DNA sequence: TGCGCCAGCAGCCAAGAGGCAGGAGCTAGGGACGCGTATTTT. This gives the protein CASSQEAGARDAYF.